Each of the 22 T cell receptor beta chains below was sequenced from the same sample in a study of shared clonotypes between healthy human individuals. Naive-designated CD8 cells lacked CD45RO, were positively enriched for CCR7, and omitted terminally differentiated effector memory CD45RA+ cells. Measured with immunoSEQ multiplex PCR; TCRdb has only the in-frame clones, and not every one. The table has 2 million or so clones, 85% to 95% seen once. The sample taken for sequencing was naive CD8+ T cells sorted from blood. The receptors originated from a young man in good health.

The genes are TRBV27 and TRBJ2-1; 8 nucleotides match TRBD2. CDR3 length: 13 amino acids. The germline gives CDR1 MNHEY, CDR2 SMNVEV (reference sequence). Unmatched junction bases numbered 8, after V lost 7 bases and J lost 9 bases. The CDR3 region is CASTLGTSSEQFF. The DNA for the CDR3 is TGTGCCAGCACCCTCGGGACTAGTAGTGAGCAGTTCTTC.

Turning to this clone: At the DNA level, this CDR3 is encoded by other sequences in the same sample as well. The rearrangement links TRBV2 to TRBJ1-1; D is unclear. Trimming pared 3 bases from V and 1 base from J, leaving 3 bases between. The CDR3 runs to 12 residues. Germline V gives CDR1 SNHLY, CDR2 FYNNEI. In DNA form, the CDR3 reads TGTGCCAGCAGTGAGTGGAACACTGAAGCTTTCTTT. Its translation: CASSEWNTEAFF.

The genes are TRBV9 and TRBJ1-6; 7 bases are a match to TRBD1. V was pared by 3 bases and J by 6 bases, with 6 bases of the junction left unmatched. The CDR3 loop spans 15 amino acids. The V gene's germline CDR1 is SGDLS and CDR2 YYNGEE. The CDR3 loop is CASSDPGQLNSPLHF. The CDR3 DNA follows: TGTGCCAGCAGCGACCCGGGACAGCTTAATTCACCCCTCCACTTT.

Written as DNA, the CDR3 is TGTGCCAGCAGTGAAGCGGCAGGGATGGGGCAGCCCCAGCATTTT. This translates into CASSEAAGMGQPQHF. J is TRBJ1-5 and V is TRBV2; tentative D call: TRBD1 (5 bases). Germline-derived CDR1 and CDR2 are SNHLY and FYNNEI. This CDR3 has 15 amino acids. Between the trimmed V and J ends, which lost 0 bases and 7 bases, there was a span of 13 bases.

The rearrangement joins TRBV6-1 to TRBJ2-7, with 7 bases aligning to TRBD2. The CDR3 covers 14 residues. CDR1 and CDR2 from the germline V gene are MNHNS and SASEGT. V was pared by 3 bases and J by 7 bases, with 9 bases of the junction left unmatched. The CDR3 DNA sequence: TGTGCCAGCAGTGACGGGGCGGGAGTGAAGGAGCAGTACTTC. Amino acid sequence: CASSDGAGVKEQYF.

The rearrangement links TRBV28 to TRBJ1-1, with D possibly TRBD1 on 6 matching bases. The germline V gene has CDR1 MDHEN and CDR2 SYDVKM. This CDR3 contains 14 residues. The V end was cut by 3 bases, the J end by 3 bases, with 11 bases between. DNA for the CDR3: TGTGCCAGCAGTTTGGCAGGGGAGGACACTGAAGCTTTCTTT. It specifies CASSLAGEDTEAFF.

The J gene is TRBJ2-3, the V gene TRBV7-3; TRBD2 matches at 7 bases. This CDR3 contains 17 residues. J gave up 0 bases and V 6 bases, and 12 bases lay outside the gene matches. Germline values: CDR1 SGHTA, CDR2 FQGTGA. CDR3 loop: CASSSISSGASTDTQYF. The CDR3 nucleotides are TGTGCCAGCAGTTCTATCTCTAGCGGAGCTAGCACAGATACGCAGTATTTT.

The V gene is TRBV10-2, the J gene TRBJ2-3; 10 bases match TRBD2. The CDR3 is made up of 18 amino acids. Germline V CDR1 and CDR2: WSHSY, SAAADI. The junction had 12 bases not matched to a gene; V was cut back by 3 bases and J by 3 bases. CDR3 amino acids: CASSDPSSGRSVTDTQYF. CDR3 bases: TGCGCCAGCAGTGACCCCTCTAGCGGGAGATCTGTAACAGATACGCAGTATTTT.

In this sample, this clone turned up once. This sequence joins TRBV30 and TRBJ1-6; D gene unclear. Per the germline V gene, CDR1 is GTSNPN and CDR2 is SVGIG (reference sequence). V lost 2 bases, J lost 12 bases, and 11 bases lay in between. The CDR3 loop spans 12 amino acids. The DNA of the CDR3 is TGTGCCTGGAGTTTATCGGGAGGACCCCTCCACTTT. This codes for CAWSLSGGPLHF.

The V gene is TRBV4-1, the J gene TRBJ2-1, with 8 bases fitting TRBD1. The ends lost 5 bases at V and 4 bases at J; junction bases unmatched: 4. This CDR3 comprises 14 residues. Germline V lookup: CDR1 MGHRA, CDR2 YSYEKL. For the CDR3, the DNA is TGCGCCAGCAGCAACCGGGACAGGTACAATGAGCAGTTCTTC. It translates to CASSNRDRYNEQFF.

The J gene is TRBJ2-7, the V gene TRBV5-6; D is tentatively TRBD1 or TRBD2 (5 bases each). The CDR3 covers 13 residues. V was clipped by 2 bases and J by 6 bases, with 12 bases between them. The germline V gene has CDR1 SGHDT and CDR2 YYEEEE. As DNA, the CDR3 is TGTGCCAGCAGCTTTGGGGACCCCAGCGAGCAGTACTTC. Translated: CASSFGDPSEQYF.

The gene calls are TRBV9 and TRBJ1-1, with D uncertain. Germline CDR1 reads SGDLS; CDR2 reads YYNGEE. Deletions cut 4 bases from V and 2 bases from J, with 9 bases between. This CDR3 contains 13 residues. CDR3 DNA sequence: TGTGCCAGCAGCCCCAGCGCAAACACTGAAGCTTTCTTT. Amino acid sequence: CASSPSANTEAFF.

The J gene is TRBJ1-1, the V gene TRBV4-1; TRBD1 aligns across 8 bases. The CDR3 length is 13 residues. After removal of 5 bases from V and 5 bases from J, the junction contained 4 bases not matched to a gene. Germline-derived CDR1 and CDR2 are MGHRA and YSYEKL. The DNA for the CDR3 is TGCGCCAGCAGCTGGCAGGGGGCGACTGAAGCTTTCTTT. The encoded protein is CASSWQGATEAFF.

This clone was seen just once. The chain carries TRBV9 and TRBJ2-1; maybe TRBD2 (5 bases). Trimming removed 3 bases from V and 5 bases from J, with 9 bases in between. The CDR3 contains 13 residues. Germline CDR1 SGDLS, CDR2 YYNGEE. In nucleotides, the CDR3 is TGTGCCAGCAGCGACACTAGTAACAATGAGCAGTTCTTC. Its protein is CASSDTSNNEQFF.

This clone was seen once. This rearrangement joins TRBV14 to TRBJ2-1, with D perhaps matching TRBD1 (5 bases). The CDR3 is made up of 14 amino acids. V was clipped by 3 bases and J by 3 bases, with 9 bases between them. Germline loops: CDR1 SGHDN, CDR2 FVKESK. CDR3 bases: TGTGCCAGCAGCCATTTGGACAACTACAATGAGCAGTTCTTC. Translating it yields CASSHLDNYNEQFF.

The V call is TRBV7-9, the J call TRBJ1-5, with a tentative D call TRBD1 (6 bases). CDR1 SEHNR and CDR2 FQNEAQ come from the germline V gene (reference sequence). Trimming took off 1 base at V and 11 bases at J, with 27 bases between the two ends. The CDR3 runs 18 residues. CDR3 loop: CASSLGLGVTGTASAQHF. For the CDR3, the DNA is TGTGCCAGCAGCTTAGGCCTGGGAGTGACAGGCACAGCGTCAGCCCAGCATTTT.

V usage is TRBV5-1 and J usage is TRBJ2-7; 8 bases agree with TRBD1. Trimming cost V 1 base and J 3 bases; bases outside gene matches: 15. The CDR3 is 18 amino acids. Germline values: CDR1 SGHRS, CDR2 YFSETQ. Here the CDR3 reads CASSLTVMAGGAGYEQYF. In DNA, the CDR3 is TGCGCCAGCAGCTTGACGGTTATGGCAGGGGGCGCTGGCTACGAGCAGTACTTC.

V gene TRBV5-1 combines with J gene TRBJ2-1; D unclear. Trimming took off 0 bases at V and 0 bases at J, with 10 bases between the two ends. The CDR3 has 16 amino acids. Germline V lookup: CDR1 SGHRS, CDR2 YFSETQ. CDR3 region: CASSLESSNSYNEQFF. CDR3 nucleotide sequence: TGCGCCAGCAGCTTGGAGTCTTCTAACTCCTACAATGAGCAGTTCTTC.

CDR3 residues: CASSQGPEGGLLGQYF. As DNA, the CDR3 is TGTGCCAGCAGCCAAGGTCCCGAGGGGGGTCTCTTAGGGCAGTACTTC. This chain uses TRBV4-2 with TRBJ2-7; D tentatively reads TRBD1 or TRBD2 (6 bases each). Per germline, CDR1 LGHNA and CDR2 YNFKEQ. Trimming removed 1 base from V and 9 bases from J, with 22 bases in between. This CDR3 has 16 amino acids.

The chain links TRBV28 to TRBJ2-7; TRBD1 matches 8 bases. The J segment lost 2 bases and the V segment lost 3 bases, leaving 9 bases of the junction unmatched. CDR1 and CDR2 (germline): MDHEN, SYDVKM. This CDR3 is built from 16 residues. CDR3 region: CASSFSPGTGTYEQYF. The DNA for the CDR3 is TGTGCCAGCAGTTTCTCACCCGGGACAGGAACCTACGAGCAGTACTTC. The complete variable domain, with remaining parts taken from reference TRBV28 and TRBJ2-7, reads DVKVTQSSRYLVKRTGEKVFLECVQDMDHENMFWYRQDPGLGLRLIYFSYDVKMKEKGDIPEGYSVSREKKERFSLILESASTNQTSMYLCASSFSPGTGTYEQYFGPGTRLTVT.

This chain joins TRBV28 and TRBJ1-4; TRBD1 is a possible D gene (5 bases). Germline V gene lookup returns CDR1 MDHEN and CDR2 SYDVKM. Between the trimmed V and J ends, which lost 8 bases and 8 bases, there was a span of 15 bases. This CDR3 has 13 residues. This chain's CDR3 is CASGNSGEEKLFF. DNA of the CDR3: TGTGCCAGCGGGAACTCGGGGGAGGAAAAACTGTTTTTT.

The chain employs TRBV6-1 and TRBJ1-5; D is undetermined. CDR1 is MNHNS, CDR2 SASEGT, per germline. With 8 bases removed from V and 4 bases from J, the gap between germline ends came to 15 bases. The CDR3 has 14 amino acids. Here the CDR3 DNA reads TGTGCCAGCCTGGAGGGCACGGCGAATCAGCCCCAGCATTTT. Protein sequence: CASLEGTANQPQHF.